The source of this T cell receptor (beta chain) is a study of PD-1 blockade in classical Hodgkin lymphoma. General observations from the study: The study reported lower baseline TCR diversity in newly diagnosed patients than in healthy donors. Repertoire differences have undefined causes, possibly disease activity or prior therapy.

About this clone: Its antigen is undetermined. This specimen includes other DNA sequences encoding the same CDR3.

CDR3 size: 14 residues. Germline CDR1 is SGHRS and CDR2 is YFSETQ. Trimming stripped 1 base from V and 3 bases from J, with 5 bases between. Measured with immunoSEQ multiplex PCR; TCRdb has only the in-frame clones, and not every one. The data show approximately 35,000 clones, with around 88% seen just once and around 0.21% held by the top ten. Indicated time point: newly diagnosed, previously untreated cHL patient sample. Thawed PBMCs were the source of CD4+ T cells, purified by magnetic negative selection. The chain combines TRBV5-1 with TRBJ2-6; D remains ambiguous. This receptor was identified in a human donor with classical Hodgkin lymphoma. The material sequenced was CD4+ T cells from blood. The CDR3 DNA reads as TGCGCCAGCAGCTTGTCAAGTGGGGCCAACGTCCTGACTTTC. Translated, it gives CASSLSSGANVLTF.